This TCR beta chain was recorded in a study of beta chain features in type 1 diabetes. General observations from the study: VDJ junctions from type 1 diabetes patients carried fewer insertions and larger deletions.

Sequenced material consisted of expressed TCRB transcripts (all of the isolated RNA was reverse transcribed). Produced via immunoSEQ multiplex PCR; TCRdb's table is partial and in-frame only. Of around 500,000 clones in the sample, about an eighth were seen once. This clone was counted between two and nine times. Its antigen is as yet unknown. The CDR3 has 15 amino acids. The V and J ends lost 0 bases and 1 base, in that order; junction bases with no gene match: 1. Germline CDR1 KGHSH, CDR2 LQKENI. Sorting based on CD45RO/CCR7/CD25/CD127/CD95/CD27 separated CD4+ naive, central memory, regulatory and stem cell-like memory cells.

This receptor was identified in a woman in her late teens or twenties in good health. Specimen: naive CD4+ T cells from blood. The V call is TRBV18, the J call TRBJ1-1; TRBD1 agrees at 8 bases. The DNA of the CDR3 is TGTGCCAGCTCACCACCCACAGGGGGGAACACTGAAGCTTTCTTT. It translates to CASSPPTGGNTEAFF.